The 17 T cell receptor beta chains in this list originate from one sample, sequenced in a study of OX40 agonist ivuxolimab in advanced cancers. The library was made by the immunoSEQ multiplex PCR assay. Held by TCRdb, this immuneACCESS table contains in-frame sequences only and omits some clones. Under half of the omission traces to an unresolved V gene where checked; the cause of the rest is unknown. This sample gives about 69,000 clones in total; about 90% of them show up just once. Together, the top ten hold over 9.5% of the sample. The material sequenced was CD4+ or CD8+ T cells sorted from blood, taken in a trial of the OX40 agonist ivuxolimab. These receptors were obtained from an adult with an advanced solid tumor such as melanoma, head and neck, liver or kidney cancer.

This rearrangement joins TRBV21-1 to TRBJ2-7; TRBD1 is the table's D call and was not checked against the DNA. TRBV21-1 is a documented pseudogene. The CDR3 length is 17 residues. Here the CDR3 reads CASSTLDRGHEVYEQYF. Here the CDR3 DNA reads TGTGCCAGCAGCACGCTAGACAGGGGGCACGAGGTCTACGAGCAGTACTTC.

The rearrangement uses TRBV6-5 and TRBJ1-5; 9 nucleotides line up with TRBD1. V was clipped by 5 bases and J by 15 bases; unmatched bases: 14. The germline CDR1 and CDR2 sequences are MNHEY and SVGAGI. The CDR3 loop spans 14 amino acids. This CDR3 is CASSNTGGQSAPHF. The CDR3 DNA reads TGTGCCAGCAGTAACACAGGGGGCCAATCAGCCCCGCATTTT.

CDR3 amino acids: CASRAWSSYNEQFF. CDR3 DNA sequence: TGTGCCAGCAGGGCTTGGAGCTCCTACAATGAGCAGTTCTTC. This rearrangement joins TRBV2 to TRBJ2-1; D uncertain. CDR1 SNHLY and CDR2 FYNNEI come from the germline V gene. The V end was cut by 6 bases, the J end by 0 bases, with 9 bases between. The CDR3 sequence is 14 residues long.

The rearrangement uses TRBV7-2 and TRBJ1-1; D is undetermined. Germline V lookup: CDR1 SGHTA, CDR2 FQGNSA. CDR3 length: 13 residues. With 4 bases removed from V and 1 base from J, the gap between germline ends came to 7 bases. CDR3 bases: TGTGCCAGCAGCTCTAGGGCGAACACTGAAGCTTTCTTT. Encoded protein: CASSSRANTEAFF.

V is TRBV27 and J is TRBJ2-5; TRBD2 matches 15 bases. CDR3 length equals 15 residues. Trimming cost V 4 bases and J 6 bases; bases outside gene matches: 3. Looked up from germline, CDR1 is MNHEY and CDR2 is SMNVEV (reference sequence). The CDR3 DNA follows: TGTGCCAGCAGTTCGGGACTAGCGGGAGGAAAGACCCAGTACTTC. It yields the protein CASSSGLAGGKTQYF.

In this sample, this clone turned up once. The CDR3 DNA reads as TGTGCCAGCAGCCTCCCTCCGACTAGCGGGACGGAGACCCAGTACTTC. The encoded protein is CASSLPPTSGTETQYF. The genes are TRBV5-4 and TRBJ2-5; 11 bases map to TRBD2. Germline V gene sequence: CDR1 SGHNT, CDR2 YYREEE (reference sequence). CDR3 length: 16 residues. J gave up 5 bases and V 4 bases, and 10 bases lay outside the gene matches.

The rearrangement joins TRBV18 to TRBJ1-4; D uncertain. From germline, CDR1 is KGHSH and CDR2 LQKENI. V lost 0 bases and J lost 7, with 9 bases in between. The CDR3 has 14 amino acids. CDR3 coding DNA: TGTGCCAGCTCACCACCGGGGTTAGGTGAAAAACTGTTTTTT. It encodes CASSPPGLGEKLFF.

The rearrangement links TRBV7-9 to TRBJ2-1; D gene uncertain. The V end lost 2 bases, the J end lost 1 base, and 18 bases lay between the germline ends. The CDR3 length is 18 residues. The germline V gene has CDR1 SEHNR and CDR2 FQNEAQ (reference sequence). The CDR3 DNA reads TGTGCCAGCAGCTTAATGGGCCTCCTGGCGGTGTCCTACAATGAGCAGTTCTTC. Encoded protein: CASSLMGLLAVSYNEQFF.

The chain joins TRBV5-4 to TRBJ2-5; 13 nucleotides match TRBD2. The CDR3 consists of 17 residues. In germline, CDR1 is SGHNT, CDR2 YYREEE (reference sequence). The J segment lost 4 bases and the V segment lost 4 bases, leaving 10 bases of the junction unmatched. CDR3 sequence reads: CASSPGLLAGGVETQYF. The CDR3 DNA reads TGTGCCAGCAGCCCAGGCCTACTAGCGGGAGGGGTAGAGACCCAGTACTTC.

This clone came up once. The J gene is TRBJ2-3, the V gene TRBV19; perhaps TRBD2 as D (5 bases). V was trimmed by 4 bases and J by 0 bases, leaving 17 bases between them. The CDR3 runs 17 residues. Germline V gene data show CDR1 as LNHDA and CDR2 as SQIVND (reference sequence). For the CDR3, the DNA is TGTGCCAGTAGTACCTACCAGACGGGGTTAAGCACAGATACGCAGTATTTT. It is translated as CASSTYQTGLSTDTQYF.

V usage is TRBV5-4 and J usage is TRBJ1-4; 9 bases are shared with TRBD1. CDR3 length equals 14 residues. Trimming removed 3 bases from V and 6 bases from J; junction bases left unmatched: 3. The germline V gene has CDR1 SGHNT and CDR2 YYREEE (reference sequence). CDR3 sequence: CASSSGQGDEKLFF. CDR3 nucleotides: TGTGCCAGCAGCTCGGGACAGGGTGATGAAAAACTGTTTTTT.

This sequence joins TRBV28 and TRBJ1-2, with D perhaps TRBD1 (6 bases). V lost 7 bases to trimming and J lost 5 bases, with 14 bases between them. The germline CDR1 and CDR2 sequences are MDHEN and SYDVKM. This CDR3 is built from 13 residues. The CDR3 region has the DNA TGTGCCAGCAACGAACGCAGGGGTTATGGCTACACCTTC. This codes for CASNERRGYGYTF.

The gene calls are TRBV2 and TRBJ2-1; TRBD2 agrees at 9 bases. The CDR3 consists of 13 residues. The V gene's germline CDR1 is SNHLY and CDR2 FYNNEI. Losses at the gene ends were 2 bases for V and 10 bases for J; bases not matched to a gene: 3. The CDR3 DNA reads as TGTGCCAGCAGTGAACTAGCGGGAAACGAGCAGTTCTTC. Translated, it gives CASSELAGNEQFF. The full variable domain, completed using reference TRBV2 and TRBJ2-1, is EPEVTQTPSHQVTQMGQEVILRCVPISNHLYFYWYRQILGQKVEFLVSFYNNEISEKSEIFDDQFSVERPDGSNFTLKIRSTKLEDSAMYFCASSELAGNEQFFGPGTRLTVL.

The genes are TRBV14 and TRBJ1-3, with D hard to call. Germline V gene lookup returns CDR1 SGHDN and CDR2 FVKESK. This CDR3 is built from 17 residues. V shed 0 bases and J shed 0 bases, with 12 bases lying between them. As DNA, the CDR3 is TGTGCCAGCAGCCAAGATCTCGTGGGGAGCTCTGGAAACACCATATATTTT. This encodes CASSQDLVGSSGNTIYF.

The V gene is TRBV11-1, the J gene TRBJ2-7; 10 nucleotides align to TRBD1. Germline V lookup: CDR1 SGHAT, CDR2 FQDESV (reference sequence). The J segment lost 7 bases and the V segment lost 2 bases, leaving 8 bases of the junction unmatched. CDR3 size: 15 residues. The CDR3 region has the DNA TGTGCCAGCAGCTTATGGGACAGGGGCGCAGGGGAGCAGTACTTC. This gives the protein CASSLWDRGAGEQYF.

This CDR3 reads CASSVLGGGQYF. The CDR3, as DNA: TGTGCCAGCAGCGTCCTCGGGGGAGGGCAGTACTTC. The chain is built from TRBV5-6 and TRBJ2-7; D perhaps matches TRBD2 (6 bases). Germline values: CDR1 SGHDT, CDR2 YYEEEE. This CDR3 spans 12 amino acids. Trimming left V 4 bases short and J 9 bases short, with 14 bases between.

The genes are TRBV19 and TRBJ1-1; a possible D gene is TRBD1 (5 bases). The CDR3 runs to 14 residues. The V gene lost 5 bases and the J gene lost 4 bases, with 14 bases spanning the gap. Germline V gives CDR1 LNHDA, CDR2 SQIVND (reference sequence). In nucleotides, the CDR3 is TGTGCCAGTAGTTCTCCCCAGGGCGGCACTGAAGCTTTCTTT. Translation gives CASSSPQGGTEAFF.